This note documents a single T cell receptor (beta chain) sequence. This sample stems from a study of PD-L1 blockade in urothelial cancer. Across the whole study: About nine tenths of the roughly 30 patients were men with bladder-origin urothelial cancer. Patients' prior chemotherapy regimens numbered 0 to 3. Blood samples contained a median about 150,000 T cells.

The templates were synthetic TCR analogs, and they were spiked into each PCR. Here immunoSEQ multiplex PCR was the method, and the copy in TCRdb shows in-frame clones only, minus some. This table holds tens of thousands of clones, 87% found once. The CDR3 loop spans 15 amino acids. CDR1 LGHNA and CDR2 YSLEER come from the germline V gene. Trimming took 1 base from V and 3 from J; bases not matched to a gene: 6. The rearrangement uses TRBV4-3 and TRBJ2-7; TRBD1 matches 7 bases. The starting material was PBMCs, obtained around atezolizumab (anti-PD-L1) treatment. The clonotype was recovered from a man in his 60s with urothelial cancer. This CDR3 is CASSQARQGYYEQYF. In DNA, the CDR3 is TGCGCCAGCAGCCAAGCTAGACAGGGATACTACGAGCAGTACTTC.